This T cell receptor beta chain was recovered during a study of blood T cell repertoires in COVID-19. Turning to the study itself: The origin of the acute and convalescent COVID-19 samples was the United States, Italy and Spain.

Concerning this clone itself: This specimen includes other DNA sequences encoding the same CDR3.

Trimming shortened V by 0 bases and J by 4 bases, and 6 bases separated the two germline ends. The CDR3 consists of 13 residues. Germline lookup yields CDR1 KGHSH and CDR2 LQKENI. Generated by immunoSEQ multiplex PCR, the TCRdb table keeps only in-frame clones and is missing some. The sample carries 100,000 to 150,000 clones, around 80% recorded once. The V call is TRBV18, the J call TRBJ1-2; no clear D. The sequence was collected from a man older than 75 with active or convalescent COVID-19. Sequencing was carried out using peripheral blood. In DNA form, the CDR3 reads TGTGCCAGCTCACCACCCGCAGGCTATGGCTACACCTTC. Encoded protein: CASSPPAGYGYTF.